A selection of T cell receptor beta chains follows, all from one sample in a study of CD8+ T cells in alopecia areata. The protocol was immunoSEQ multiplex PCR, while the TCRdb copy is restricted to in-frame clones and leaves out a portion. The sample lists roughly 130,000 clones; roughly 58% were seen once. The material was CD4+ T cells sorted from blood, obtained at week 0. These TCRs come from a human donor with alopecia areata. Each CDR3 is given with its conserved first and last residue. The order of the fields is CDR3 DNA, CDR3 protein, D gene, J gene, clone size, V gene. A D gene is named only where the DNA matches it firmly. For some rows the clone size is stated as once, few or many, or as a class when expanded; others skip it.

cdr3_nt: TGTGCCAGCAGCTTGAGTACGGGACAGGGGATCGGCTACGAGCAGTACTTC
cdr3_aa: CASSLSTGQGIGYEQYF
d_call: TRBD1
j_call: TRBJ2-7
clone_size: -
v_call: TRBV11-2

cdr3_nt: TGTGCCAGCAGAAACAGGGACGGCTACACCTTC
cdr3_aa: CASRNRDGYTF
d_call: -
j_call: TRBJ1-2
clone_size: -
v_call: TRBV2

cdr3_nt: TGTGCCAGCAGCGAGCGGTCAGGATCCGGGGCCAACGTCCTGACTTTC
cdr3_aa: CASSERSGSGANVLTF
d_call: -
j_call: TRBJ2-6
clone_size: -
v_call: TRBV11-2

cdr3_nt: TGCAGCGCTGGACAGGGAATCTCCTACGAGCAGTACTTC
cdr3_aa: CSAGQGISYEQYF
d_call: TRBD1
j_call: TRBJ2-7
clone_size: few
v_call: TRBV29-1

cdr3_nt: TGTGCCTGGAGTCCCCCGGGGGGAAAGAAGTTCTTC
cdr3_aa: CAWSPPGGKKFF
d_call: TRBD2
j_call: TRBJ2-1
clone_size: -
v_call: TRBV30

cdr3_nt: TGTGCCAGCAGCTTGGCCGGACAGGGCAGTTCCTACGAGCAGTACTTC
cdr3_aa: CASSLAGQGSSYEQYF
d_call: TRBD1
j_call: TRBJ2-7
clone_size: -
v_call: TRBV5-6

cdr3_nt: TGTGCCAGCAGGCCCCAGGGGGCGAGGGGGCCCCAGCATTTT
cdr3_aa: CASRPQGARGPQHF
d_call: TRBD1
j_call: TRBJ1-5
clone_size: few
v_call: TRBV2

cdr3_nt: TGTGCCAGCAGCACCAACAGACAGGGGAACACTGAAGCTTTCTTT
cdr3_aa: CASSTNRQGNTEAFF
d_call: -
j_call: TRBJ1-1
clone_size: few
v_call: TRBV21-1

cdr3_nt: TGCGCCAGCAGCAGGGGGGACAGGGACAATTCACCCCTCCACTTT
cdr3_aa: CASSRGDRDNSPLHF
d_call: TRBD1
j_call: TRBJ1-6
clone_size: few
v_call: TRBV5-1

cdr3_nt: TGTGCCATCCAAGACCCTTCGCAGGGCGAGACCCAGTACTTC
cdr3_aa: CAIQDPSQGETQYF
d_call: -
j_call: TRBJ2-5
clone_size: -
v_call: TRBV5-4

cdr3_nt: TGTGCCAGCAGCGTAACCCAGGACTACTACAATGAGCAGTTCTTC
cdr3_aa: CASSVTQDYYNEQFF
d_call: -
j_call: TRBJ2-1
clone_size: -
v_call: TRBV7-9

cdr3_nt: TGTGCCAGCAGTTTATCGGGGCGGGAGGGTATCCAAGGGACCCAGTACTTC
cdr3_aa: CASSLSGREGIQGTQYF
d_call: TRBD2
j_call: TRBJ2-5
clone_size: once
v_call: TRBV27

cdr3_nt: TGCAGCGTGACCGGGACTAGCGGGAGACGTGATACGCAGTATTTT
cdr3_aa: CSVTGTSGRRDTQYF
d_call: TRBD2
j_call: TRBJ2-3
clone_size: -
v_call: TRBV29-1

cdr3_nt: TGTGCCACCAGCAGAGAGACGGCAGCCGACAGTGAGCAGTTCTTC
cdr3_aa: CATSRETAADSEQFF
d_call: -
j_call: TRBJ2-1
clone_size: -
v_call: TRBV15

cdr3_nt: TGTGCCAGCAGCTTGGCTGGAACAGGGGGGGAGACCCAGTACTTC
cdr3_aa: CASSLAGTGGETQYF
d_call: TRBD1
j_call: TRBJ2-5
clone_size: -
v_call: TRBV13

cdr3_nt: TGTGCCATCCCGTGGGGGGGAGAGCGGTCCTACGAGCAGTACTTC
cdr3_aa: CAIPWGGERSYEQYF
d_call: TRBD2
j_call: TRBJ2-7
clone_size: -
v_call: TRBV2

cdr3_nt: TGTGCCAGCAGCTTAGCTTCGACGGCTAACTATGGCTACACCTTC
cdr3_aa: CASSLASTANYGYTF
d_call: -
j_call: TRBJ1-2
clone_size: -
v_call: TRBV7-2

cdr3_nt: TGTGCCAGTAGCCTCACCGGGACGGGAAACTATGGCTACACCTTC
cdr3_aa: CASSLTGTGNYGYTF
d_call: -
j_call: TRBJ1-2
clone_size: -
v_call: TRBV19

cdr3_nt: TGTGCCAGCAGCCCATTGGACAGAGATACGCAGTATTTT
cdr3_aa: CASSPLDRDTQYF
d_call: -
j_call: TRBJ2-3
clone_size: -
v_call: TRBV5-6

cdr3_nt: TGTGCCAGCAAGGCTAGCGGGCGGGAGACCCAGTACTTC
cdr3_aa: CASKASGRETQYF
d_call: TRBD2
j_call: TRBJ2-5
clone_size: few
v_call: TRBV6-1

cdr3_nt: TGTGCCAGTAGTATAGCGGTAAGACTAGCGGGGACCACAGATACGCAGTATTTT
cdr3_aa: CASSIAVRLAGTTDTQYF
d_call: TRBD2
j_call: TRBJ2-3
clone_size: -
v_call: TRBV19